This T cell receptor beta chain was profiled in a study of blood T cell repertoires in COVID-19. Study information: The United States, Italy and Spain provided the acute and convalescent COVID-19 samples. In each case, the material was cDNA or gDNA derived from T cells, B-cell-depleted T cells, or PBMCs.

The CDR3 extends over 14 amino acids. With V trimmed by 7 bases and J by 1 base, 2 bases remained unmatched. The germline V gene encodes CDR1 MNHEY and CDR2 SMNVEV (reference sequence). As processed by the authors: Reference gene primer amplification in the assay estimated nucleated cell counts. Some clones are missing from TCRdb's copy, which holds only in-frame ones; the method was immunoSEQ multiplex PCR. The V and J calls and the clone size are those of that table, but D and trimming were determined from the DNA. Of more than 45,000 clones in the sample, roughly nine tenths were seen once. This receptor was taken from a human donor with active COVID-19. The donor label of this sample is uncertain. Sequenced sample: peripheral blood. This chain uses TRBV27 with TRBJ2-3, with 10 bases identical to TRBD2. Here the CDR3 DNA reads TGTGCCAGCACTAGCGGGGGCCGCACAGATACGCAGTATTTT. This sequence encodes CASTSGGRTDTQYF.